The TCR beta chain under discussion was sequenced for a study of a mutant IDH1 vaccine in newly diagnosed glioma. Study-wide background: The initiation of vaccination occurred 4-6 weeks after radiotherapy alone, or with temozolomide cycles. Averaging around 42 years of age, treated patients were approximately 62% male and around 40% female.

Repertoires were generated with immunoSEQ multiplex PCR, while TCRdb's copy carries only in-frame clones and drops some. The table shows under 70,000 clones, with around 84% occurring only once. Trimming cost V 0 bases and J 3 bases, with 9 bases left between them. The V gene's germline CDR1 is MGHRA and CDR2 YSYEKL. This CDR3 region has 14 residues. Comment on this clone: The antigen remains unidentified.

The study, taken as a whole, reports: Of the patients, around 93% had vaccine-induced immune responses.

Stated time point: week 5, during vaccination. One vaccine dose held 300 ug of mutant IDH1 20-mer peptide and came with topical imiquimod. This material consisted of PBMCs, taken from a glioma patient whose treatment included an IDH1 peptide vaccine. This chain joins TRBV4-1 and TRBJ2-7; no firm D call. This TCR came from a woman in her forties or fifties with glioma. The CDR3 region has the DNA TGCGCCAGCAGCCAAGATTTAGGCGGCTACGAGCAGTACTTC. Translation: CASSQDLGGYEQYF.